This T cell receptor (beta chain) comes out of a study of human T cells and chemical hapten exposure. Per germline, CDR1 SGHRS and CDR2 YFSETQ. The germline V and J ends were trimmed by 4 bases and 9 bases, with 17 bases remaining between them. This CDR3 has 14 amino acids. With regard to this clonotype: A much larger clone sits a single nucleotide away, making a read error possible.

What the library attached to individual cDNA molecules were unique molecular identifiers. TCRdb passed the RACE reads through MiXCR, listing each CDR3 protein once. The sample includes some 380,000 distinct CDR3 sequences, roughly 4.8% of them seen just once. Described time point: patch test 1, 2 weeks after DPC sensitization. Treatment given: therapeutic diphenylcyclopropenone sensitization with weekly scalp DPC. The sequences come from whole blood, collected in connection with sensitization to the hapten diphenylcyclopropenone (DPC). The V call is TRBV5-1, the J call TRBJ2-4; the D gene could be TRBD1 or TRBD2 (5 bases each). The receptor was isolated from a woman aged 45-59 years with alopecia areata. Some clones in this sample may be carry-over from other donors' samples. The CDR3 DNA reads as TGCGCCAGCAGCCCGGGGACCCCCACGGGCATTCAGTACTTC. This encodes CASSPGTPTGIQYF.